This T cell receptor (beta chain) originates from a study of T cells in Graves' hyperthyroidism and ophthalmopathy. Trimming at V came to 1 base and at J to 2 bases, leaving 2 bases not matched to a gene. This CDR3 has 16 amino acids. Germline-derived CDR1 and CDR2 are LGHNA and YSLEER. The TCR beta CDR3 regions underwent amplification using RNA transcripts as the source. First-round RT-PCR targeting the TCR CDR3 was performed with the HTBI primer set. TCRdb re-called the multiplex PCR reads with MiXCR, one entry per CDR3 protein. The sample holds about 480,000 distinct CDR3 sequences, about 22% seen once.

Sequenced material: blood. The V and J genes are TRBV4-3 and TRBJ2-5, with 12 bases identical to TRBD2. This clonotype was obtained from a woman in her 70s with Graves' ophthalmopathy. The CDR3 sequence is CASSQVGTSGQETQYF. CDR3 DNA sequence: TGCGCCAGCAGCCAAGTAGGGACTAGCGGGCAAGAGACCCAGTACTTC.